The clone carrying this TCR beta chain was observed a few times. The entry originates in a study of human T cells and chemical hapten exposure. MiXCR, run by TCRdb on the RACE reads, gives a single entry per CDR3 protein. Of 130,000 or so distinct CDR3 sequences listed, 9% to 10% are singletons. Time point meaning: healthy volunteer bleed at 2 weeks. The study extracted total RNA from unfractionated whole blood. CDR3 size: 14 residues. The germline gives CDR1 SGHRS, CDR2 YFSETQ. V lost 1 base, J lost 3 bases, and 8 bases lay in between. V is TRBV5-1 and J is TRBJ2-1, with D possibly TRBD1 on 5 matching bases. The sequence derives from a male donor in good health. Some clones in this sample may be carry-over from other donors' samples. Sequenced material: whole blood. In nucleotides, the CDR3 is TGCGCCAGCAGCTTGTGGCAGGGCTACAATGAGCAGTTCTTC. The encoded protein is CASSLWQGYNEQFF.